Detailed here is one T cell receptor beta chain. Its antigen is currently unknown. This record belongs to a study of neurological immune-mediated disorders. Study-wide results and caveats: When repertoires were grouped phylogenetically, those of 18 of 34 multiple sclerosis patients fell into one related-CDR3 cluster, a possible signature.

TCRdb processed the 5' RACE reads anew with MiXCR; each CDR3 protein has one entry. The table includes tens of thousands of distinct CDR3 sequences, roughly 4.5% detected once. Germline V CDR1 and CDR2: ENHRY, SYGVKD. Trimming took 4 bases from V and 9 from J; bases not matched to a gene: 8. The CDR3 totals 15 residues. The chain combines TRBV10-3 with TRBJ1-6, with TRBD1 matching 8 bases. Sequencing was carried out using PBMCs. The TCR sequence derives from a man aged 25-45 years with multiple sclerosis. CDR3 nucleotides: TGTGCCATCAGTGGCCAGGGGGCCGAAATTTCACCCCTCCACTTT. Translation: CAISGQGAEISPLHF.